A single sample is the source of the 14 T cell receptor beta chains below, sequenced in a study of CD8+ T cells in alopecia areata. cDNA prepared by RNA extraction and subsequent reverse transcription served as the template for sequencing. TCRdb's copy holds only in-frame clones and misses some; the assay was immunoSEQ multiplex PCR. The table lists about 180,000 clones, 59% of them singletons, with about 15% in the top ten. This sample comprised CD4+ T cells sorted from blood, obtained at week 0. The receptor source for this set is a human donor with alopecia areata.

The J gene is TRBJ2-1, the V gene TRBV7-3, with D unresolved. Trimming shortened V by 10 bases and J by 5 bases, and 15 bases separated the two germline ends. The CDR3 runs 13 residues. In germline, CDR1 is SGHTA, CDR2 FQGTGA. The CDR3 DNA reads TGTGCCACCGCCCTCCACAGTAACAATGAGCAGTTCTTC. It encodes CATALHSNNEQFF.

This sequence joins TRBV5-1 and TRBJ2-4; D may match TRBD1 or TRBD2 (5 bases each). CDR3 length: 15 amino acids. Trimming took 4 bases from V and 1 from J, leaving 12 bases between them. Germline CDR1 reads SGHRS; CDR2 reads YFSETQ. The CDR3 region is CASSPEGDAKNIQYF. DNA of the CDR3: TGCGCCAGCAGCCCGGAAGGGGACGCCAAAAACATTCAGTACTTC.

The chain has TRBV27 and TRBJ1-6, with D hard to call. The CDR3 runs to 12 residues. CDR1 is MNHEY, CDR2 SMNVEV, per germline (reference sequence). Between the trimmed V and J ends, which lost 2 bases and 10 bases, there was a span of 6 bases. The CDR3 DNA is TGTGCCAGCAGTTTAAGGTCATCACCCCTCCACTTT. It yields the protein CASSLRSSPLHF.

V gene TRBV29-1 combines with J gene TRBJ2-7; D perhaps matches TRBD1 (5 bases). CDR1 is SQVTM, CDR2 ANQGSEA, per germline. The CDR3 has 14 amino acids. Trimming took 7 bases from V and 6 from J, leaving 22 bases between them. In DNA, the CDR3 is TGCAGCGCGACCCCGTGGGCAGGGTCGGGCGAGCAGTACTTC. Its translation is CSATPWAGSGEQYF.

This clone was observed once. V is TRBV30 and J is TRBJ1-2; D unclear. The germline V gene has CDR1 GTSNPN and CDR2 SVGIG (reference sequence). Deletions cut 0 bases from V and 6 bases from J, with 5 bases between. The CDR3 covers 11 residues. CDR3 sequence reads: CAWSVLDGYTF. The CDR3 DNA reads as TGTGCCTGGAGTGTACTGGATGGCTACACCTTC.

The V gene is TRBV25-1, the J gene TRBJ2-1; 11 bases agree with TRBD1. Unmatched junction bases numbered 3, after V lost 5 bases and J lost 3 bases. The germline gives CDR1 MGHDK, CDR2 SYGVNS. The length of the CDR3 is 15 residues. CDR3 DNA: TGTGCCAGCAGTCGGGGACAGGGGGACTACAATGAGCAGTTCTTC. This translates into CASSRGQGDYNEQFF. Full variable domain (outside the CDR3, taken from reference TRBV25-1 and TRBJ2-1): EADIYQTPRYLVIGTGKKITLECSQTMGHDKMYWYQQDPGMELHLIHYSYGVNSTEKGDLSSESTVSRIRTEHFPLTLESARPSHTSQYLCASSRGQGDYNEQFFGPGTRLTVL.

The chain combines TRBV2 with TRBJ2-7; TRBD2 matches 11 bases. The CDR3 consists of 15 residues. The J segment lost 1 base and the V segment lost 6 bases, leaving 5 bases of the junction unmatched. CDR1 is SNHLY and CDR2 is FYNNEI in the germline V gene. CDR3 sequence: CASSETSGVSYEQYF. The CDR3 region has the DNA TGTGCCAGCAGCGAGACTAGCGGGGTGTCCTACGAGCAGTACTTC. Looking up the rest from reference TRBV2 and TRBJ2-7 gives the full variable domain: EPEVTQTPSHQVTQMGQEVILRCVPISNHLYFYWYRQILGQKVEFLVSFYNNEISEKSEIFDDQFSVERPDGSNFTLKIRSTKLEDSAMYFCASSETSGVSYEQYFGPGTRLTVT.

This chain uses TRBV30 with TRBJ1-1; the match to TRBD1 covers 8 bases. The junction had 13 bases not matched to a gene; V was cut back by 3 bases and J by 10 bases. CDR3 length: 14 amino acids. Germline CDR1 GTSNPN, CDR2 SVGIG (reference sequence). CDR3 residues: CAWSSLTGGRRAFF. CDR3 in DNA: TGTGCCTGGAGCTCCCTAACAGGGGGAAGGCGAGCTTTCTTT.

The chain uses TRBV23-1 and TRBJ2-1; the match to TRBD2 covers 7 bases. TRBV23-1 is an ORF for which the function is uncertain. The CDR3 sequence is 15 residues long. Losses at the gene ends were 4 bases for V and 4 bases for J; bases not matched to a gene: 7. CDR3 residues: CASSPGGEGYNEQFF. The CDR3 coding sequence is TGCGCCAGCAGTCCTGGGGGGGAAGGGTACAATGAGCAGTTCTTC.

This chain joins TRBV7-2 and TRBJ2-7; 8 bases are a match to TRBD1. J lost 7 bases, V lost 7 bases, and 12 bases had no gene match. The germline gives CDR1 SGHTA, CDR2 FQGNSA. This CDR3 comprises 14 residues. CDR3 residues: CASNAPQGAGEQYF. DNA for the CDR3: TGTGCCAGCAACGCTCCCCAGGGGGCGGGTGAGCAGTACTTC.

The CDR3 DNA is TGTGCCAGTAGACCGGGACAGGGCTATTCTGGCTACACCTTC. It yields the protein CASRPGQGYSGYTF. The chain uses TRBV6-5 and TRBJ1-2, with TRBD1 matching 9 bases. This CDR3 is built from 14 residues. V dropped 9 bases and J dropped 7; count of bases not matched to a gene: 12. Germline CDR1 is MNHEY and CDR2 is SVGAGI.

The V call is TRBV29-1, the J call TRBJ2-6; unclear D gene. This CDR3 comprises 14 residues. The V and J ends lost 6 bases and 0 bases respectively, with 9 bases between them. Germline CDR1 reads SQVTM; CDR2 reads ANQGSEA. CDR3 in amino acids: CSVLLGSGANVLTF. For the CDR3, the DNA is TGCAGCGTCCTCTTAGGCTCTGGGGCCAACGTCCTGACTTTC.

J is TRBJ2-5 and V is TRBV30; TRBD1 agrees at 9 bases. The germline V gene encodes CDR1 GTSNPN and CDR2 SVGIG (reference sequence). V shed 2 bases and J 1 base; nucleotides not matched to a gene: 5. CDR3 length: 15 amino acids. The CDR3 is CAWSWDRVLQETQYF. CDR3 coding DNA: TGTGCCTGGAGTTGGGACAGGGTCCTCCAAGAGACCCAGTACTTC.

V usage is TRBV7-9 and J usage is TRBJ2-5; tentative D call: TRBD2 (5 bases). With 1 base removed from V and 3 bases from J, the gap between germline ends came to 6 bases. The CDR3 is 13 residues long. The germline V gene encodes CDR1 SEHNR and CDR2 FQNEAQ (reference sequence). This CDR3 is CASSLGGKETQYF. The CDR3 DNA reads TGTGCCAGCAGCTTAGGAGGGAAAGAGACCCAGTACTTC. The entire variable domain, with the rest obtained from reference TRBV7-9 and TRBJ2-5, is as follows: DTGVSQNPRHKITKRGQNVTFRCDPISEHNRLYWYRQTLGQGPEFLTYFQNEAQLEKSRLLSDRFSAERPKGSFSTLEIQRTEQGDSAMYLCASSLGGKETQYFGPGTRLLVL.